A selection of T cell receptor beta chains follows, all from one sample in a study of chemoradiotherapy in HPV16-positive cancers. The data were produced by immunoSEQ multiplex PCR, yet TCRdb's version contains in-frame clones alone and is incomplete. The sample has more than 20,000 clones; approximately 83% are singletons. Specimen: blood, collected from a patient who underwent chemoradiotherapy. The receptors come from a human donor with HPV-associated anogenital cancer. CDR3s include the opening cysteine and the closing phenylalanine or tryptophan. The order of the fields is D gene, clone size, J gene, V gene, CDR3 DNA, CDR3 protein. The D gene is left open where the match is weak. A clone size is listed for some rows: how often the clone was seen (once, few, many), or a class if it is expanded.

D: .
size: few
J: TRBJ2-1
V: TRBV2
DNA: TGTGCCAGCAGTGAATATGAGCAGTTCTTC
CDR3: CASSEYEQFF

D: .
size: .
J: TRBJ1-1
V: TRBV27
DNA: TGTGCCAGCACCTTCTTGAACACTGAAGCTTTCTTT
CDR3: CASTFLNTEAFF

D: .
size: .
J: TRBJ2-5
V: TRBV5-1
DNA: TGCGCCAGCAGCTTGGCCGGCGGGGAAAAGACCCAGTACTTC
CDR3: CASSLAGGEKTQYF

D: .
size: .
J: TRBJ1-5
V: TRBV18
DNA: TGTGCCAGCTCAGGGGCGAACAGGGATCAGCCCCAGCATTTT
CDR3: CASSGANRDQPQHF

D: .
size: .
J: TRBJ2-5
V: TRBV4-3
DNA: TGCGCCAGCAGCCAAGATGGGACGCAACGGGAGACCCAGTACTTC
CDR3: CASSQDGTQRETQYF

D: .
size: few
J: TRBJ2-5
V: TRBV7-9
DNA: TGTGCCAGCAGCTTAGCGGGGGGTGTGGAGACCCAGTACTTC
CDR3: CASSLAGGVETQYF

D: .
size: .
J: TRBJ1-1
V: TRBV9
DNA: TGTGCCAGCAGCGCCCGGGGAACCCGATCTACTGAAGCTTTCTTT
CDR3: CASSARGTRSTEAFF

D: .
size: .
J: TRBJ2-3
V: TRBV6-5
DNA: TGTGCCAGCTTCAGGGGAGGCACGCAGTATTTT
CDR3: CASFRGGTQYF

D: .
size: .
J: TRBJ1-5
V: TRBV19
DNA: TGTGCCAGTAGTAGGGACAACCAATATCAGCCCCAGCATTTT
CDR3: CASSRDNQYQPQHF

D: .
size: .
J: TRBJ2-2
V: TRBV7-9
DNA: TGTGCCAGCAGCCCCCCAATCCTCACAGGGTCCGGGGAGCTGTTTTTT
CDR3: CASSPPILTGSGELFF

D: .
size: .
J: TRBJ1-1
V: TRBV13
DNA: TGTGCCAGCAGCTCCGCGGACACCTTGAACACTGAAGCTTTCTTT
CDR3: CASSSADTLNTEAFF

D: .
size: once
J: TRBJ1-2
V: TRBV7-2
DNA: TGTGCCAGCAGCTTAGCAGGGCCTAAAGACTATGGCTACACCTTC
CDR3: CASSLAGPKDYGYTF

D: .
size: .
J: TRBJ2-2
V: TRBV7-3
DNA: TGTGCCAGCAGCTTAACGTTGGGGGCCGGGGAGCTGTTTTTT
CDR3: CASSLTLGAGELFF

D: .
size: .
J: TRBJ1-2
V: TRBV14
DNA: TGTGCCAGCAGCACCCATAAGACAGGTTTCGATGGCTACACCTTC
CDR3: CASSTHKTGFDGYTF

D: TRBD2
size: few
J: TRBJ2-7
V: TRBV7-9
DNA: TGTGCCAGCAGCTCCATAGGACTAGCGGGGTCCTACGAGCAGTACTTC
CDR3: CASSSIGLAGSYEQYF

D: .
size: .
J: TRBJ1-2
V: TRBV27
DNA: TGTGCCAGCAGTTTAGCCCGATTCTATGGCTACACCTTC
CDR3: CASSLARFYGYTF

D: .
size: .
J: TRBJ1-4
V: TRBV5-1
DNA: TGCGCCAGCAGCTTTGGCCCGGGGGAAGGGGAAAAACTGTTTTTT
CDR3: CASSFGPGEGEKLFF

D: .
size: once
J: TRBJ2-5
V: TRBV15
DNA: TGTGCCACCAGCCCTCACTACCAAGAGACCCAGTACTTC
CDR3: CATSPHYQETQYF

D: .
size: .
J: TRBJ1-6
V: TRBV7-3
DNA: TGTGCCAGCAGCTTAACGGGGGTCTCCTATAATTCACCCCTCCACTTT
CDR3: CASSLTGVSYNSPLHF

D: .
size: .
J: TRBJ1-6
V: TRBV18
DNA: TGTGCCAGCTCACCAGCGGGGCGTGATTCACCCCTCCACTTT
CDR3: CASSPAGRDSPLHF

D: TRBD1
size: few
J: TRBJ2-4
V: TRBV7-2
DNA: TGTGCCAGCAGCCCGGGACAGGGGGCTCGAATTCAGTACTTC
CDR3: CASSPGQGARIQYF

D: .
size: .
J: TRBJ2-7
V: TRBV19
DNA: TGTGCCAGTAGTATGCCGGAGCGTACCTACGAGCAGTACTTC
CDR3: CASSMPERTYEQYF

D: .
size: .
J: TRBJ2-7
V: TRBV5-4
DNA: TGTGCCAGCAGCTTGAGCATGGGCAGGAGCTCCTACGAGCAGTACTTC
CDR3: CASSLSMGRSSYEQYF

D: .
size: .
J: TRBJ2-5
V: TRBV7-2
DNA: TGTGCCAGCAGCTTAGGCGGGGGCGGTCAAGAGACCCAGTACTTC
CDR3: CASSLGGGGQETQYF

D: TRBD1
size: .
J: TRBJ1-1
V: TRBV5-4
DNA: TGTGCCAGCAGCTTCGGACAGGGGGCGGGAATGAACACTGAAGCTTTCTTT
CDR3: CASSFGQGAGMNTEAFF

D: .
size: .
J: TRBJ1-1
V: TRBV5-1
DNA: TGCGCCAGCAGCTTGGAACGAATCGGTTACACTGAAGCTTTCTTT
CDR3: CASSLERIGYTEAFF

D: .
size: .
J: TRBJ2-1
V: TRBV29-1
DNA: TGCAGCGTTGGCAGCCTTTACAATGAGCAGTTCTTC
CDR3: CSVGSLYNEQFF

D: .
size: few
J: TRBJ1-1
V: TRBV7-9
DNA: TGTGCCAGCAGCTTAATGGCGTCTGAAGCTTTCTTT
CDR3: CASSLMASEAFF

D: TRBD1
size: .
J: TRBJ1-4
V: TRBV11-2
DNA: TGTGCCAGCAGGGATACGGGACAGGGAGAAGAAAAACTGTTTTTT
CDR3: CASRDTGQGEEKLFF

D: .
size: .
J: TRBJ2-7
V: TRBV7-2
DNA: TGTGCCAGCAGCTTAGACCGGAGTCGGGACGAGCAGTACTTC
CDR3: CASSLDRSRDEQYF

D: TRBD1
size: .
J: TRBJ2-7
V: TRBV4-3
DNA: TGCGCCAGCAGCCAAGGACAGGGCCATGCCTACGAGCAGTACTTC
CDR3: CASSQGQGHAYEQYF

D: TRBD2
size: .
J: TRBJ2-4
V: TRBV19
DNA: TGTGCCAGTAGTTCCCCCTGGCTAGCGGGAGCCCCAGGGGCCAAAAACATTCAGTACTTC
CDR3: CASSSPWLAGAPGAKNIQYF

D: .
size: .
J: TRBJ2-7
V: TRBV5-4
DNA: TGTGCCAGCAGCTTGGAAGGCTACGAGCAGTACTTC
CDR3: CASSLEGYEQYF

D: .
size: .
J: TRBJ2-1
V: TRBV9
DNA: TGTGCCAGTACGGGCGGACACAATGAGCAGTTCTTC
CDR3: CASTGGHNEQFF

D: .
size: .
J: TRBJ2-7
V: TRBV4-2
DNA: TGTGCCAGAAGCTTGGATCCATGGGACGGCCACTACGAGCAGTACTTC
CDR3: CARSLDPWDGHYEQYF

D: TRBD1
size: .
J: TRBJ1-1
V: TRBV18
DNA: TGTGCCAGCTCACAAGAACAGGGGGGCACTGAAGCTTTCTTT
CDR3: CASSQEQGGTEAFF

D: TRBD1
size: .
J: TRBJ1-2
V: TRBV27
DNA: TGTGCCAGCAGTTTATCGGGGACAGGGACCTATGGCTACACCTTC
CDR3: CASSLSGTGTYGYTF

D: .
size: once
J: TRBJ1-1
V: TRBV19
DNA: TGTGCCAGTAGTATAGACATGGAGAACACTGAAGCTTTCTTT
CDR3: CASSIDMENTEAFF

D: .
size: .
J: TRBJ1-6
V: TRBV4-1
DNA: TGCGCCAGCAGCCATGGACCGACCGCCTCACCCCTCCACTTT
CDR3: CASSHGPTASPLHF

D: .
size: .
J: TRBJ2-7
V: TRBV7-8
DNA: TGTGCCAGCAGCAGCCCGACAGACTACGAGCAGTACTTC
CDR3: CASSSPTDYEQYF

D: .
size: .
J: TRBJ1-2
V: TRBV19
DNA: TGTGCCAGTAGTACCCCTTCCCCAAATCGGTATGGCTACACCTTC
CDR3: CASSTPSPNRYGYTF

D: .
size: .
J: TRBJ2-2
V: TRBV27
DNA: TGTGCCAGCAGTCCCCCCAGGGGGGTCAACACCGGGGAGCTGTTTTTT
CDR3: CASSPPRGVNTGELFF

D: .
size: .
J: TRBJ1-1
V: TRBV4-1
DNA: TGCGCCAGCTACTCGGGGGCCCTGAACACTGAAGCTTTCTTT
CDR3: CASYSGALNTEAFF

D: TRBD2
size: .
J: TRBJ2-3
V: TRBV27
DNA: TGTGCCAGCAGTTTATCCCTAGCGGGGGTCACAGATACGCAGTATTTT
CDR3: CASSLSLAGVTDTQYF

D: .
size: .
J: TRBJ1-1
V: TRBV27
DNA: TGTGCCAGCAGTTTATCGGGGGTGGGGAACACTGAAGCTTTCTTT
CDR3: CASSLSGVGNTEAFF

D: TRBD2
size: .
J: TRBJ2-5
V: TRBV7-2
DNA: TGTGCCAGCAGCTCCCGGACTAGCGGGAGGGCGGGGACCCAGTACTTC
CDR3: CASSSRTSGRAGTQYF

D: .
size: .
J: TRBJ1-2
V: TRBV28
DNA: TGTGCCAGCAGCCCGAGTACGGGACAATTTAACTATGGCTACACCTTC
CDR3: CASSPSTGQFNYGYTF

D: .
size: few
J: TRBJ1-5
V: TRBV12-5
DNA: TGTGCTAGTGGTTTTACCTTTGAGGCCGGCAATCAGCCCCAGCATTTT
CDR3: CASGFTFEAGNQPQHF

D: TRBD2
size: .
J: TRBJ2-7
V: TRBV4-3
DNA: TGCGCCAGCAGCCAAGAGGTTAGCGGGAGGGCGACCTACGAGCAGTACTTC
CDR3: CASSQEVSGRATYEQYF

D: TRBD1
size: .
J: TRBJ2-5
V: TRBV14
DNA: TGTGCCAGCAGCCTAGGGAGGACAGGGCTCCAAGAGACCCAGTACTTC
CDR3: CASSLGRTGLQETQYF

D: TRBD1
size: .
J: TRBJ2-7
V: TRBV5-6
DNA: TGTGCCAGCAGCCTGGCAGGGACAGGGGGAAATAACTACGAGCAGTACTTC
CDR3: CASSLAGTGGNNYEQYF

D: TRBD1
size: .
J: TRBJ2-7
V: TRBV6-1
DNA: TGTGCCAGCAGTGAAGCGGGGACAGGGGCTAGCGAGCAGTACTTC
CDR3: CASSEAGTGASEQYF

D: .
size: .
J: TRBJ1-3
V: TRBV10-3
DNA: TGTGCCATCACCAGCTCCTCTGGAAACACCATATATTTT
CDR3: CAITSSSGNTIYF

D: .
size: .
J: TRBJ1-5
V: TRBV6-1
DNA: TGTGCCAGCAGGGACAGTCACTATAGCAATCAGCCCCAGCATTTT
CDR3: CASRDSHYSNQPQHF

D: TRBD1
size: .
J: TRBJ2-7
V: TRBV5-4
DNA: TGTGCCAGCACCCCAGGAACCCCTACGACAGGGGGTTCCTACGAGCAGTACTTC
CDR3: CASTPGTPTTGGSYEQYF